This T cell receptor beta chain was documented in a study of CD8+ T cells in alopecia areata. Overall study context: In an open-label trial, patients got 5 to 10 mg tofacitinib twice daily. Whole-study findings and limits: TCRs were shared less clearly across patients than in mice, possibly for HLA-related reasons. Sequence data from scalp samples additionally include resident alphabeta T cells of normal skin.

Reverse transcription of extracted RNA yielded cDNA, which provided the sequencing template. Clones were read by immunoSEQ multiplex PCR, and TCRdb kept only the in-frame ones, dropping some. Among 150,000 to 200,000 clones listed, around 60% were seen once. Per germline, CDR1 ENHRY and CDR2 SYGVKD. Between the trimmed V and J ends, which lost 10 bases and 2 bases, there was a span of 9 bases. The CDR3 sequence is 13 residues long. This clone was picked up a small number of times. Its antigen is unidentified. Samples from alopecia areata patients were lesional scalp punch biopsies and peripheral blood.

V is TRBV10-3 and J is TRBJ2-6; D is unclear. The starting material was CD4+ T cells sorted from blood, obtained at week 0. This sequence originates from a human donor with alopecia areata. CDR3 protein: CATQVAGANVLTF. The CDR3 DNA sequence: TGTGCCACCCAGGTTGCTGGGGCCAACGTCCTGACTTTC.